This T cell receptor beta chain was sequenced in a study of T-cell reconstitution after alpha-beta-depleted transplantation in children. Broader study findings: About two months after transplant, alpha-beta T cells reportedly came from several hundred expanded graft clones. Some patients showed high day-60 TCRbeta diversity, which derived from surviving recipient T cells and thymic progenitors. It was newly produced T cells that mostly accounted for T-cell counts and diversity one year after transplant.

For this clonotype: What it binds is not known.

The V gene lost 8 bases and the J gene lost 6 bases, with 17 bases spanning the gap. The CDR3 length is 14 residues. Looked up from germline, CDR1 is LGHDT and CDR2 is YNNKEL (reference sequence). It was with unique molecular identifiers that the TCRbeta library was prepared. A single record per CDR3 protein comes from TCRdb applying MiXCR to the PCR reads. The sample lists just over 950,000 distinct CDR3 sequences, around 30% occurring once. The input for sequencing was PBMCs, mostly from graft donor cells, taken 360 days after TCRalphabeta/CD19-depleted stem cell transplant. The rearrangement uses TRBV3-1 and TRBJ2-1, with D unresolved. This receptor was obtained from a boy less than two years old who had a stem cell transplant for SCID, so the T cells may come from the graft donor. The CDR3 DNA reads TGTGCCAGCCGGCCCGCCGGGTCCCTCAATGAGCAGTTCTTC. Translated: CASRPAGSLNEQFF.